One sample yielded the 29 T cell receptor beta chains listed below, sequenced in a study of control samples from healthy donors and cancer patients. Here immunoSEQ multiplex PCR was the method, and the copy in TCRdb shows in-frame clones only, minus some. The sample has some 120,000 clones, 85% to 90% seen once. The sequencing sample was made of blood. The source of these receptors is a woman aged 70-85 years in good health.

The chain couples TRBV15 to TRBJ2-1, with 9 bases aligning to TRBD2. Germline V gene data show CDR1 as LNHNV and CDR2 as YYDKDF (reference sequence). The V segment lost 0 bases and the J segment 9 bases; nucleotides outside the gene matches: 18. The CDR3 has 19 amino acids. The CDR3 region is CATSRDTRPVGGGAGEQFF. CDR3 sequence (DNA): TGTGCCACCAGCAGAGATACACGGCCAGTTGGCGGGGGGGCGGGTGAGCAGTTCTTC.

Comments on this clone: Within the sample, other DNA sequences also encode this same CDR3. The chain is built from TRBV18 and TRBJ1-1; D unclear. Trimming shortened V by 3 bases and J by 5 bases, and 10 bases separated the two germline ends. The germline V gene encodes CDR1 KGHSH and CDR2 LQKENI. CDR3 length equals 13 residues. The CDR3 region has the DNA TGTGCCAGCTCACCTGTCGGGGATACTGAAGCTTTCTTT. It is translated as CASSPVGDTEAFF.

This chain's CDR3 is CASSSGTGIRGAFF. The CDR3 DNA reads as TGTGCCAGCAGCTCGGGCACCGGGATTAGAGGAGCTTTCTTT. This chain links TRBV6-5 with TRBJ1-1; D unresolved. There are 14 residues in the CDR3. Germline V gene lookup returns CDR1 MNHEY and CDR2 SVGAGI. The V end was cut by 6 bases, the J end by 10 bases, with 21 bases between.

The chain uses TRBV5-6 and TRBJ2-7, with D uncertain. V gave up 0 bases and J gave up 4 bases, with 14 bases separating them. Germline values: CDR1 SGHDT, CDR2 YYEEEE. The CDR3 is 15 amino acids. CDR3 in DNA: TGTGCCAGCAGCTTGGCAGCAGGAGTTAAGTACGAGCAGTACTTC. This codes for CASSLAAGVKYEQYF.

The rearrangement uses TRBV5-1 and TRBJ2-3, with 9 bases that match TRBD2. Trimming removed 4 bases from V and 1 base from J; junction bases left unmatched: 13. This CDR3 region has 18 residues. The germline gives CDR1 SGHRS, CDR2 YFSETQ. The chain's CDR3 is CASSEAGGPGRGTDTQYF. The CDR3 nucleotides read TGCGCCAGCAGCGAGGCGGGGGGGCCAGGCCGGGGCACAGATACGCAGTATTTT.

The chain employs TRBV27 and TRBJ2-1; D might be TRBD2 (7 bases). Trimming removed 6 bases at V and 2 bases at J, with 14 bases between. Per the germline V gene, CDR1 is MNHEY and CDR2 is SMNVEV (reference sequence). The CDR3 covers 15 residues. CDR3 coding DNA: TGTGCCAGCAGCCTCGGGGGGCCGCCCTACAATGAGCAGTTCTTC. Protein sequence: CASSLGGPPYNEQFF.

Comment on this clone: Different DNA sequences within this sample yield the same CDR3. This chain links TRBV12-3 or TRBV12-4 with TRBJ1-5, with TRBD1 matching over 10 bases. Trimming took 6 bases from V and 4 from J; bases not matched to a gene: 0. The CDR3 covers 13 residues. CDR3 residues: CASRGQGNQPQHF. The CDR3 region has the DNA TGTGCCAGCAGGGGACAGGGGAATCAGCCCCAGCATTTT.

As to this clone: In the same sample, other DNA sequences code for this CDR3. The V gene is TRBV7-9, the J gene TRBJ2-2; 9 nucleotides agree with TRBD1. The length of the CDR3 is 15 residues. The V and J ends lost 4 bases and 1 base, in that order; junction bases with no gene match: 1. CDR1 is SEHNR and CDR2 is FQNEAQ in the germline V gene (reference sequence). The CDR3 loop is CASSSGQGNTGELFF. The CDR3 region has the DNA TGTGCCAGCAGCTCGGGACAGGGGAACACCGGGGAGCTGTTTTTT.

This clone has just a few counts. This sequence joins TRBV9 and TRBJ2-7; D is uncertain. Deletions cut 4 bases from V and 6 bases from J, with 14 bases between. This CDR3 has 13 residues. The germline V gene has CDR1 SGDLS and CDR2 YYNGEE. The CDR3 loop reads CASSPRTVGEQYF. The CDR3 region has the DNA TGTGCCAGCAGCCCTCGGACCGTCGGCGAGCAGTACTTC.

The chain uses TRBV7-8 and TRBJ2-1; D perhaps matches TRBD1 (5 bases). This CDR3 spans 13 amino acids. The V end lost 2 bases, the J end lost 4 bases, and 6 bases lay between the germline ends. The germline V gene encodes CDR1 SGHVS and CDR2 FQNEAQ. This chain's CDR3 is CASSLRQYNEQFF. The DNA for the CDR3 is TGTGCCAGCAGCTTAAGACAGTACAATGAGCAGTTCTTC.

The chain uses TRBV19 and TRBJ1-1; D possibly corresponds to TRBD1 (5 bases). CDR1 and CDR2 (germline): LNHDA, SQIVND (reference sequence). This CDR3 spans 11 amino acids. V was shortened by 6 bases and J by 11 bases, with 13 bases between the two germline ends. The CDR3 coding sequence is TGTGCCAGTAGGGACAAGGGCTATGCTTTCTTT. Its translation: CASRDKGYAFF.

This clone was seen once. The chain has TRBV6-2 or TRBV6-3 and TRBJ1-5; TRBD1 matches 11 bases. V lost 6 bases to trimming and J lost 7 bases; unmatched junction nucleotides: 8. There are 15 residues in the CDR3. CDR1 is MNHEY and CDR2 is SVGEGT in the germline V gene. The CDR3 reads CASSSGQGAIQPQHF. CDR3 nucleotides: TGTGCCAGCAGCTCCGGACAGGGGGCAATCCAGCCCCAGCATTTT.

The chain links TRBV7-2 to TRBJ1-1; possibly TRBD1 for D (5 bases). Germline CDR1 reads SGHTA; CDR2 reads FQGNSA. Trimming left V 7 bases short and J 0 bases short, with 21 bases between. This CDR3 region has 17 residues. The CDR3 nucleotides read TGTGCCAGCACCCGCCCCGCAGGGTCGCCAATGAACACTGAAGCTTTCTTT. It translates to CASTRPAGSPMNTEAFF.

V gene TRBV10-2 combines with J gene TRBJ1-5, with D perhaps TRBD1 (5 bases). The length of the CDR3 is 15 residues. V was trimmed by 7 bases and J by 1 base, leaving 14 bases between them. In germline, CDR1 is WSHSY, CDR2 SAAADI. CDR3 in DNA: TGCGCCAGCAAGGGATCGGGGACGAGCAATCAGCCCCAGCATTTT. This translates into CASKGSGTSNQPQHF.

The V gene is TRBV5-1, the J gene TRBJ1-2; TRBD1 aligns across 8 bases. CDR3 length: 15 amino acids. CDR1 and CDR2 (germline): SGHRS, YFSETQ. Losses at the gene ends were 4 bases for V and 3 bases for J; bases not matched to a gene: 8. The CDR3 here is CASSVTGGVDYGYTF. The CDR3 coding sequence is TGCGCCAGCAGCGTTACAGGGGGAGTTGACTATGGCTACACCTTC.

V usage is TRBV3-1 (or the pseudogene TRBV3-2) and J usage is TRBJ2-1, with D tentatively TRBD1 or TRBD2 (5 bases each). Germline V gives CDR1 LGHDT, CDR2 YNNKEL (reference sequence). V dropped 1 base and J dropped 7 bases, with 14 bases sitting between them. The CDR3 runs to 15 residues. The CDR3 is CASSQGGLMGNEQFF. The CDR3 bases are TGTGCCAGCAGCCAAGGGGGGTTGATGGGGAATGAGCAGTTCTTC.

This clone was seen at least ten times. CDR3 sequence (DNA): TGTGCCAGCAGCCCGTCGGTGGGGCTAGCGGGGGGGTATACGCAGTATTTT. Its protein is CASSPSVGLAGGYTQYF. The genes are TRBV9 and TRBJ2-3; 12 bases agree with TRBD2. This CDR3 contains 17 residues. Germline loops: CDR1 SGDLS, CDR2 YYNGEE. The J segment lost 7 bases and the V segment lost 4 bases, leaving 13 bases of the junction unmatched.

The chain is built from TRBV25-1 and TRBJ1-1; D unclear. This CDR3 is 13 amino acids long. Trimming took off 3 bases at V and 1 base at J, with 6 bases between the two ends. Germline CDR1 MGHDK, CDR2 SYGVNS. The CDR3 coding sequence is TGTGCCAGCAGTGACAGCCGGAACACTGAAGCTTTCTTT. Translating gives CASSDSRNTEAFF.

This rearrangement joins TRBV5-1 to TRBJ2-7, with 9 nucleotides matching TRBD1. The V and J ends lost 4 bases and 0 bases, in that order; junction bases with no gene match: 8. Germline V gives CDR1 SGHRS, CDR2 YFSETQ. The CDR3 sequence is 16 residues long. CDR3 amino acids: CASSNRDRDPSYEQYF. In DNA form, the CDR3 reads TGCGCCAGCAGCAACCGGGACAGGGACCCCTCCTACGAGCAGTACTTC.

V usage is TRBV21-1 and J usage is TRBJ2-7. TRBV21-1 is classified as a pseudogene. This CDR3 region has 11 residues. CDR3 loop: CASPPSYEQYF. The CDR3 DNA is TGTGCCAGCCCGCCGTCCTACGAGCAGTACTTC.

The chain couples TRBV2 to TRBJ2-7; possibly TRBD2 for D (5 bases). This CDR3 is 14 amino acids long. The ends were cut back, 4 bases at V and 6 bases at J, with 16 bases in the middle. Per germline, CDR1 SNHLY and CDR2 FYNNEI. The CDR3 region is CASSGSGRSGEQYF. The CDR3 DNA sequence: TGTGCCAGCAGTGGAAGCGGCAGGTCGGGCGAGCAGTACTTC.

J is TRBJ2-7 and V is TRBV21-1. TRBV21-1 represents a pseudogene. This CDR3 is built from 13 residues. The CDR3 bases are TGTGCCAGCAGCAAAGTCGGCAGAGCAAGACGGTACTTC. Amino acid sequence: CASSKVGRARRYF.

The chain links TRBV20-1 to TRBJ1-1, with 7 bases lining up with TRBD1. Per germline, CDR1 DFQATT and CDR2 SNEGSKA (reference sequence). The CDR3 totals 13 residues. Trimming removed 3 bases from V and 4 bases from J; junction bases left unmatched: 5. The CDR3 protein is CSASFQGGTEAFF. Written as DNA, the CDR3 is TGCAGTGCTAGTTTCCAGGGGGGCACTGAAGCTTTCTTT.

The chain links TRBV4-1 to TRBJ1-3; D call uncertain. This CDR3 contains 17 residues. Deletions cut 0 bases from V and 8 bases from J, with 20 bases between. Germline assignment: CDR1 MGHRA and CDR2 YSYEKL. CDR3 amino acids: CASSQDRQRATEDTIYF. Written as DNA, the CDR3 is TGCGCCAGCAGCCAAGATAGGCAGCGGGCGACGGAGGACACCATATATTTT.

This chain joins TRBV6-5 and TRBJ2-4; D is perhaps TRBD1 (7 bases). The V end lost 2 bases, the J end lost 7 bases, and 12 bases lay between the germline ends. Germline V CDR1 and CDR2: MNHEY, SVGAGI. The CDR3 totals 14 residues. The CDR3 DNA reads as TGTGCCAGCAGTTACGCCGCAGGGGGGAACATTCAGTACTTC. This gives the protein CASSYAAGGNIQYF.

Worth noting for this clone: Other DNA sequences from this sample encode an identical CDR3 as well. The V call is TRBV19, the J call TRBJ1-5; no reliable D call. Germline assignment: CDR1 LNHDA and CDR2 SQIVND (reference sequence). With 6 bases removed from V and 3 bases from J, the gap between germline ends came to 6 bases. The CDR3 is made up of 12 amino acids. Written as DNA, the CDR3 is TGTGCCAGTAGCCCTAACAATCAGCCCCAGCATTTT. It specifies CASSPNNQPQHF. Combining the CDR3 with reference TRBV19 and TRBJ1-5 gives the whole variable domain DGGITQSPKYLFRKEGQNVTLSCEQNLNHDAMYWYRQDPGQGLRLIYYSQIVNDFQKGDIAEGYSVSREKKESFPLTVTSAQKNPTAFYLCASSPNNQPQHFGDGTRLSIL.

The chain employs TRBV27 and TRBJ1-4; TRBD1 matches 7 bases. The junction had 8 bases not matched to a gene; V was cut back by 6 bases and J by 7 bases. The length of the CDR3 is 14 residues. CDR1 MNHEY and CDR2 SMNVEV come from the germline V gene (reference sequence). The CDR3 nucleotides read TGTGCCAGCAGCCCATTGGGACAGCCTGAAAAACTGTTTTTT. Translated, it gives CASSPLGQPEKLFF.

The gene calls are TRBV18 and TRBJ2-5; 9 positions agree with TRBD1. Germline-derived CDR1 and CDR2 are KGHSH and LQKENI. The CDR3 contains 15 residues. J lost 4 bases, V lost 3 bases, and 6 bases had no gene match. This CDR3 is CASSPSDRGSETQYF. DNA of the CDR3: TGTGCCAGCTCACCGTCGGACAGGGGTTCAGAGACCCAGTACTTC.

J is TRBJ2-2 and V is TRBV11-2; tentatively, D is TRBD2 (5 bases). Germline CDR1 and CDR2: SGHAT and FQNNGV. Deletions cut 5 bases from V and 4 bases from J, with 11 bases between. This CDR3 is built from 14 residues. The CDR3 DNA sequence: TGTGCCAGCAGCGTACTAGGGTCCACCGGGGAGCTGTTTTTT. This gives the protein CASSVLGSTGELFF.